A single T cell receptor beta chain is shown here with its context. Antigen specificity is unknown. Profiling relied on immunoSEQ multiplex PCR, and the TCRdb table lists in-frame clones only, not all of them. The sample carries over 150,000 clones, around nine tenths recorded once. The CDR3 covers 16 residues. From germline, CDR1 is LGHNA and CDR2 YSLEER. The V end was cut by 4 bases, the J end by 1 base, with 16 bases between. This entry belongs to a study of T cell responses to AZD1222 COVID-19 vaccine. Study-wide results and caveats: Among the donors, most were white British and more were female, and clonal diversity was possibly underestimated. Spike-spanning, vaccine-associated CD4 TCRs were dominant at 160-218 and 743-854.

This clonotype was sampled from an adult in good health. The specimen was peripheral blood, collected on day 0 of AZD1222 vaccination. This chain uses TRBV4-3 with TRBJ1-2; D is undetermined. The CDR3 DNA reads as TGCGCCAGCAGCCGCCGCCCGCCGGTGGGTAACTATGGCTACACCTTC. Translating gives CASSRRPPVGNYGYTF.